The entry that follows covers one TCR beta chain sequence. The sample comes from a study of T cells in tumors and immune-related adverse events. Assay used: immunoSEQ multiplex PCR; TCRdb lists only in-frame clones, some missing. Seen here are 9,900 or so clones, around 90% observed once, and the top ten hold 1.5%. Germline V gives CDR1 MNHNS, CDR2 SASEGT. The CDR3 consists of 16 residues. V lost 1 base and J 0 bases, leaving 11 bases between the germline ends. This chain uses TRBV6-1 with TRBJ2-3; tentative D call: TRBD2 (5 bases). The origin of this receptor is a female donor with metastatic renal cell carcinoma. Sequencing used lymph node tissue, obtained from a patient treated with anti-PD-1 therapy. CDR3 amino acids: CASSEGSSLSTDTQYF. The CDR3 nucleotides read TGTGCCAGCAGTGAAGGGTCTAGCTTAAGCACAGATACGCAGTATTTT.